The clone carrying this T cell receptor beta chain was seen many times. The antigen remains unidentified. This CDR3 is 17 amino acids long. V lost 5 bases to trimming and J lost 0 bases; unmatched junction nucleotides: 9. TCRdb analysed the 5' RACE reads with MiXCR anew, one entry per CDR3 protein. The sample holds 45,000 to 60,000 distinct CDR3 sequences, roughly 7.4% seen once. The data are from a study of CD8 T cells in ankylosing spondylitis. Findings and limits, study-wide: Existing reports had already noted some motif variants in reactive arthritis synovial fluid and blood. Disease-linked clones reportedly concentrated significantly in matched ankylosing spondylitis synovial fluid.

The chain is built from TRBV12-3 or TRBV12-4 and TRBJ1-4, with 7 bases lining up with TRBD1. The sequence derives from a female donor with ankylosing spondylitis or in good health (not recorded which). The specimen was blood, either unsorted or a sorted T cell fraction (not recorded which). DNA for the CDR3: TGTGCCAGCAGTCGTCGTAGTGGGACAGCAACTAATGAAAAACTGTTTTTT. Translation gives CASSRRSGTATNEKLFF.